The clone carrying this TCR beta chain was found many times. The target antigen is unknown. This sample was taken from a study of early T cells in non-severe SARS-CoV-2 infection. In the study overall: Sequenced material consisted of bulk RNA (from unsorted whole blood), and chains were unpaired. Overall study results and limits: Private and CD4 specificities were missed by VDJdb matching, skewed to anti-spike CD8.

Individually, cDNA molecules had unique molecular identifiers attached to them. TCRdb fed the 5' RACE reads into MiXCR, producing one record per CDR3 protein. The data contain about 37,000 distinct CDR3 sequences, roughly 6% of them singletons. V was pared by 5 bases and J by 2 bases, with 13 bases between. CDR3 length: 13 amino acids. The germline gives CDR1 DFQATT, CDR2 SNEGSKA (reference sequence). The receptor was isolated from an adult who was a healthcare worker with PCR-confirmed SARS-CoV-2 infection or an uninfected control (not recorded which). Sequenced material: whole blood. This sequence joins TRBV20-1 and TRBJ2-7; D is undetermined. In DNA, the CDR3 is TGCAGTGCTGGAAAGGGTAGCACCTACGAGCAGTACTTC. It translates to CSAGKGSTYEQYF.